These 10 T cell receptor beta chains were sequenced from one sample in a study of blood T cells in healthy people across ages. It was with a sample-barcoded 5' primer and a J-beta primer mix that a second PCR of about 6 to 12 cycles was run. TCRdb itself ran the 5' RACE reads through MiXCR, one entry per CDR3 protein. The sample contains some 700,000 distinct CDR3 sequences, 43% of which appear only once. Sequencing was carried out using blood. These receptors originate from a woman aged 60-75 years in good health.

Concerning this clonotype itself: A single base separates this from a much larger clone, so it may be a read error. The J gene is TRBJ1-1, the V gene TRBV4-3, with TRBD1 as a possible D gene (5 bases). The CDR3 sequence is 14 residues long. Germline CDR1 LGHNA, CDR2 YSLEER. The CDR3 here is CTSSQGPWDTEAFF. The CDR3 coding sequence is TGCACCAGCAGCCAGGGACCGTGGGACACTGAAGCTTTCTTT.

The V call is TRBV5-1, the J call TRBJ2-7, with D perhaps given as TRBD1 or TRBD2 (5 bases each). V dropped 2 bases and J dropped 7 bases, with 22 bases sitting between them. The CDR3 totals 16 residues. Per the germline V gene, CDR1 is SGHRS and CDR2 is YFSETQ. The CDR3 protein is CASSLLTGVGENEQYF. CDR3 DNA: TGCGCCAGCAGCTTACTCACTGGGGTGGGGGAGAATGAGCAGTACTTC.

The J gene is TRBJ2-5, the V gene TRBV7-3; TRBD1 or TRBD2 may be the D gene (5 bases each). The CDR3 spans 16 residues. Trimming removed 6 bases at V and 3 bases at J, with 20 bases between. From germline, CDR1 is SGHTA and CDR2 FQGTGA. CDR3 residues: CASSPVGETGKETQYF. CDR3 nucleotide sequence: TGTGCCAGCAGTCCCGTGGGGGAGACGGGTAAAGAGACCCAGTACTTC.

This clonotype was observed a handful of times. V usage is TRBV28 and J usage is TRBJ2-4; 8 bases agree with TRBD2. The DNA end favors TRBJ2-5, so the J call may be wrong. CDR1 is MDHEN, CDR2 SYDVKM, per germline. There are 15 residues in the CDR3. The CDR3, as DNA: TGTGCCAGCACCCCTGGAGCGGGAGTTGGGGGGACCCAGTACTTC. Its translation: CASTPGAGVGGTQYF.

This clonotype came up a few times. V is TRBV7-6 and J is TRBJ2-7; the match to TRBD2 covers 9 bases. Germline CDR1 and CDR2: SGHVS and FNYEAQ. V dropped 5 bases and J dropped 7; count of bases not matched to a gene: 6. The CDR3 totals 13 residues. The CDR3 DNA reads TGTGCCAGCAGCACACGGACTAGCGAGGAGCAGTACTTC. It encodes CASSTRTSEEQYF.

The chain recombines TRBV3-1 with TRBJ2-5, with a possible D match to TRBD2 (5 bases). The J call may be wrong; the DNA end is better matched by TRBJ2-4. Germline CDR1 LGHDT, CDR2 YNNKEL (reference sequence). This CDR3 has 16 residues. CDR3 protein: CASSQGVTGNENIQYF. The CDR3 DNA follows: TGTGCCAGCAGCCAAGGGGTTACGGGGAACGAAAACATTCAGTACTTC.

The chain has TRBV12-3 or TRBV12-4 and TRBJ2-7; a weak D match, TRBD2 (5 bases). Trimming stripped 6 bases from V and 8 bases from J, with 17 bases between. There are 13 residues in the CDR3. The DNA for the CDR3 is TGTGCCAGCAGCGGAGGCAGTTTTATGCAGCAGTACTTC. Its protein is CASSGGSFMQQYF.

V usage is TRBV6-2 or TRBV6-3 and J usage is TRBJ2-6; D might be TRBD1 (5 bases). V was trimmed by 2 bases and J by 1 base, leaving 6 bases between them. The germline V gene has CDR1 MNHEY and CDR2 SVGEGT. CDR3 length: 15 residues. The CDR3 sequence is CASSYQGSGANVLTF. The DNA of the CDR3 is TGTGCCAGCAGTTACCAGGGATCTGGGGCCAACGTCCTGACTTTC.

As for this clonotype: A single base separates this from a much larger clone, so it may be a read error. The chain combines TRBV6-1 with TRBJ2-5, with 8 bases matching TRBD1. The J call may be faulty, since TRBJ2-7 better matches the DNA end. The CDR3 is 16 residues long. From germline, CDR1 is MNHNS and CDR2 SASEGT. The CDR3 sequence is CASGEAVGQGNSEQYF. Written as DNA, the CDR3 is TGTGCCAGCGGTGAAGCCGTAGGACAGGGAAACAGCGAGCAGTACTTC.

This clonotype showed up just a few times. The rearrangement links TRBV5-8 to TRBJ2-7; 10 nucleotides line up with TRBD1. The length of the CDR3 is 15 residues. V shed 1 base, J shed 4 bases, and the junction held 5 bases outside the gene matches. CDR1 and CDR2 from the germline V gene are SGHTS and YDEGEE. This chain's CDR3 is CASSLLPDRGYEQYF. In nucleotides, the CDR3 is TGTGCCAGCAGCTTGCTGCCGGACAGGGGGTACGAGCAGTACTTC.